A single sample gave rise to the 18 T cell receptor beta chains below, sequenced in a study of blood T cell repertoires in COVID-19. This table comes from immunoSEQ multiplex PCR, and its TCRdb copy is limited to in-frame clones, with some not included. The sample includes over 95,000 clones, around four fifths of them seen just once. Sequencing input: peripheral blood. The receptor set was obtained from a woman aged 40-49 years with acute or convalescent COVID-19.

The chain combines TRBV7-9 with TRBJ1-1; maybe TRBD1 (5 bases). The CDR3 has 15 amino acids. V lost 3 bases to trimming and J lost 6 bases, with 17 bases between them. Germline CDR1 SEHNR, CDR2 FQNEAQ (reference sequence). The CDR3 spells CASSFATLTVSEAFF. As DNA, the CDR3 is TGTGCCAGCAGCTTCGCTACCTTGACAGTGTCTGAAGCTTTCTTT.

The CDR3 bases are TGTGCCTGGAGTGTAGGGCGGGGACGCACAGATACGCAGTATTTT. The encoded protein is CAWSVGRGRTDTQYF. The chain has TRBV30 and TRBJ2-3; tentatively, D is TRBD2 (6 bases). CDR3 length: 15 residues. CDR1 GTSNPN and CDR2 SVGIG come from the germline V gene (reference sequence). Trimming cost V 0 bases and J 1 base, with 11 bases left between them.

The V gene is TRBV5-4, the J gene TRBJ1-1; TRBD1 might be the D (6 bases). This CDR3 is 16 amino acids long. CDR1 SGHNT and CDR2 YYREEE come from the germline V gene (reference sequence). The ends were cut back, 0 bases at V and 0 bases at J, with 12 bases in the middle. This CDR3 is CASSLAVTGLNTEAFF. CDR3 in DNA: TGTGCCAGCAGCTTGGCCGTGACAGGATTGAACACTGAAGCTTTCTTT.

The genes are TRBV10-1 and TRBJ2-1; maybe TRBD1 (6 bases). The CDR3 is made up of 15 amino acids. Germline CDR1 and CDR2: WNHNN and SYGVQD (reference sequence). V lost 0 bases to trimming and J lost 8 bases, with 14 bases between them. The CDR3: CASSESHQGFDEQFF. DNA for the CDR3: TGCGCCAGCAGTGAGTCGCACCAGGGGTTCGATGAGCAGTTCTTC.

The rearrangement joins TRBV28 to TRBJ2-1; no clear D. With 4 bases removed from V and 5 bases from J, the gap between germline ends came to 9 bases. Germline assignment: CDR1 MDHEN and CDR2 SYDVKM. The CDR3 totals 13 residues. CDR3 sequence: CASSYTTDNEQFF. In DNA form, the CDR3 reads TGTGCCAGCAGTTACACCACCGACAATGAGCAGTTCTTC.

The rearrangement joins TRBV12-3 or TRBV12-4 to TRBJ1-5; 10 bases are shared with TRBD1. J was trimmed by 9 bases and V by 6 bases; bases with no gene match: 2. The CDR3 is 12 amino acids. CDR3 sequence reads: CASSRDRGPQHF. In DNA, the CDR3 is TGTGCCAGCAGCCGGGACAGGGGGCCCCAGCATTTT.

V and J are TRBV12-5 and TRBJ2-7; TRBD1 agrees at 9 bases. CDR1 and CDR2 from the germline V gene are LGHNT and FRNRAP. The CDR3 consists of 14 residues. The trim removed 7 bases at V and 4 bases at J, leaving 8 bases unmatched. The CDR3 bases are TGTGCTAGTGCCACGGACAGGGGTGGGTACGAGCAGTACTTC. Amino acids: CASATDRGGYEQYF. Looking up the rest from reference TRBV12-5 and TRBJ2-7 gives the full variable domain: DARVTQTPRHKVTEMGQEVTMRCQPILGHNTVFWYRQTMMQGLELLAYFRNRAPLDDSGMPKDRFSAEMPDATLATLKIQPSEPRDSAVYFCASATDRGGYEQYFGPGTRLTVT.

The CDR3 coding sequence is TGTGCCAGCAGTTACCGGACTAGAGCAGGGCCTGAAGCTTTCTTT. Translated, it gives CASSYRTRAGPEAFF. This sequence joins TRBV6-5 and TRBJ1-1, with D possibly being TRBD1 (5 bases). The CDR3 runs 15 residues. Germline values: CDR1 MNHEY, CDR2 SVGAGI. The V end lost 2 bases, the J end lost 6 bases, and 16 bases lay between the germline ends.

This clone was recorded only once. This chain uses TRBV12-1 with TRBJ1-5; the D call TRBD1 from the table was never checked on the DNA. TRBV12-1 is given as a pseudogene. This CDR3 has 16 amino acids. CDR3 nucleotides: TGTGCCAGCAGCTTTTGTGGCAGGACACAGTATCAGCCCCAGCATTTT. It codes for CASSFCGRTQYQPQHF.

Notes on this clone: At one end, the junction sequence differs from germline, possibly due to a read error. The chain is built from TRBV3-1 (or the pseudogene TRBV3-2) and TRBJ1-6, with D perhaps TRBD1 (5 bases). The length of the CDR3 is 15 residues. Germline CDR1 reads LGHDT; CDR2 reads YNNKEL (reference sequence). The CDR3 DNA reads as TGCACCCGGGAGACAGAAAGCTCCTATAATTCACCCCTCCACTTT. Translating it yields CTRETESSYNSPLHF.

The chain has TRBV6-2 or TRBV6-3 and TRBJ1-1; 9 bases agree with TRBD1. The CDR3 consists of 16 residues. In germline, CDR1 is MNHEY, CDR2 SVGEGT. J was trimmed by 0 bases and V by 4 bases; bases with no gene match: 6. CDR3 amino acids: CASSSAQGAMNTEAFF. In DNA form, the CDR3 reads TGTGCCAGCAGTTCAGCACAGGGGGCCATGAACACTGAAGCTTTCTTT.

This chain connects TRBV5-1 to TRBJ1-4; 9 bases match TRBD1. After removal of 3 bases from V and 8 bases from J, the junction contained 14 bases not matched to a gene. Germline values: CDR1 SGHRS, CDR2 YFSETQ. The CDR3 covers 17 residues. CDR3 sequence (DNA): TGCGCCAGCAGCTCAACACCACAGGGGGCCGGGAGGGAAAAACTGTTTTTT. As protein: CASSSTPQGAGREKLFF.

The CDR3 DNA is TGTGCCAGCAGCTTGTATTCGACAGGGGCTAATGAAAAACTGTTTTTT. This sequence encodes CASSLYSTGANEKLFF. The chain combines TRBV5-6 with TRBJ1-4; 8 bases line up with TRBD1. Germline V gene sequence: CDR1 SGHDT, CDR2 YYEEEE. With V trimmed by 1 base and J by 3 bases, 5 bases remained unmatched. CDR3 length: 16 amino acids.

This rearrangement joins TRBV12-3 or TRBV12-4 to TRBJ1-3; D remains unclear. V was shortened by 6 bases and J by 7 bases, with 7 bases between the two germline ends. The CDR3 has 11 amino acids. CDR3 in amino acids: CASSYGNTIYF. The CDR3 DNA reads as TGTGCCAGCAGCTACGGTAACACCATATATTTT.

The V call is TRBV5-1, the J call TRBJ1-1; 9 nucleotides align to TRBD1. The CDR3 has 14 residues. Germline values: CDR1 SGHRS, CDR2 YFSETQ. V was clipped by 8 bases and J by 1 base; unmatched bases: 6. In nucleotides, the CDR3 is TGCGCCAGTAAACAGGGGGCCGGGAACACTGAAGCTTTCTTT. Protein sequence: CASKQGAGNTEAFF. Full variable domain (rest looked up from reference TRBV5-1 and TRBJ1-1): KAGVTQTPRYLIKTRGQQVTLSCSPISGHRSVSWYQQTPGQGLQFLFEYFSETQRNKGNFPGRFSGRQFSNSRSEMNVSTLELGDSALYLCASKQGAGNTEAFFGQGTRLTVV.

The CDR3 sequence: CASSFGGAYDGELFF. CDR3 nucleotide sequence: TGTGCCAGCAGCTTCGGGGGGGCCTATGACGGGGAGCTGTTTTTT. The chain recombines TRBV11-2 with TRBJ2-2; 8 bases map to TRBD2. The trim removed 3 bases at V and 7 bases at J, leaving 7 bases unmatched. The CDR3 is 15 amino acids. Germline V gene sequence: CDR1 SGHAT, CDR2 FQNNGV.

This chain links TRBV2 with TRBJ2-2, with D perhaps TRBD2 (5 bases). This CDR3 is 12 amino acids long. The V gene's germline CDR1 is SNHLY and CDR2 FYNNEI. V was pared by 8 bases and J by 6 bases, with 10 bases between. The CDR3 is CASAGGAGELFF. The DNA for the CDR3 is TGTGCCAGCGCGGGTGGGGCCGGGGAGCTGTTTTTT. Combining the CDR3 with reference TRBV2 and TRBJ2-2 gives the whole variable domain EPEVTQTPSHQVTQMGQEVILRCVPISNHLYFYWYRQILGQKVEFLVSFYNNEISEKSEIFDDQFSVERPDGSNFTLKIRSTKLEDSAMYFCASAGGAGELFFGEGSRLTVL.

The CDR3 protein is CASSEARTGGMTEAFF. The CDR3 coding sequence is TGTGCCAGCAGTGAAGCTCGGACAGGGGGCATGACTGAAGCTTTCTTT. The chain uses TRBV6-1 and TRBJ1-1; 11 nucleotides line up with TRBD1. The ends lost 0 bases at V and 5 bases at J; junction bases unmatched: 5. The CDR3 extends over 16 amino acids. The germline V gene has CDR1 MNHNS and CDR2 SASEGT.